This TCR beta chain was identified in a study of regulatory T cells in long-lasting Graves disease. Assembly of TCR beta libraries relied on iRepertoire HTBI primers together with Arm-PCR of CDR3 regions. Each CDR3 protein gets one entry after TCRdb re-called the multiplex PCR reads with MiXCR. The sample includes 350,000 to 450,000 distinct CDR3 sequences, about 11% of them seen just once. The V end was cut by 3 bases, the J end by 2 bases, with 11 bases between. This CDR3 comprises 14 residues. Germline V gives CDR1 SGDLS, CDR2 YYNGEE. The time point here: newly diagnosed GD, antithyroid drugs for less than 3 months. Generation of the TCR library employed RNA extracted from PBMCs. This clonotype appeared many times. The sample also formed part of further work on T cells in Graves' hyperthyroidism and ophthalmopathy. From that report: Uncontrolled infection, other autoimmune disease, pregnancy and lactation each barred patients from inclusion.

The sequencing used peripheral blood mononuclear cells (PBMCs), collected at new diagnosis, from a patient treated with antithyroid drugs. The receptor's source is a woman aged 18-29 years with Graves disease. The chain employs TRBV9 and TRBJ1-1, with D maybe TRBD1 (5 bases). The CDR3 region has the DNA TGTGCCAGCAGCGACGGGACGGCTAACACTGAAGCTTTCTTT. It is translated as CASSDGTANTEAFF.